What follows are 12 T cell receptor beta chains derived from one specimen sequenced in a study of cytomegalovirus exposure and HLA in healthy donors (TCRdb year 2017). The library was made by the immunoSEQ multiplex PCR assay. For the multiplex PCR, a mixture combining 60 forward primers for TCR Vbeta segments and 13 reverse primers for TCR Jbeta segments was used. The clones in this table, taken by TCRdb from immuneACCESS, are in-frame only. Not every clone is retained; where verified, under half of the shortfall comes from an unresolved V gene, and the cause of the rest is unknown. Here the sample has more than 90,000 clones; around 86% occur a single time. Clones ranked in the top ten supply less than 4.5% of the sample. Sequencing was done on a sample of PBMCs. These receptors originate from a woman in her 70s in good health and CMV-seropositive.

This clone occurred a few times. V usage is TRBV10-1 and J usage is TRBJ2-1; TRBD1 agrees at 9 bases. The CDR3 covers 14 residues. The V gene's germline CDR1 is WNHNN and CDR2 SYGVQD (reference sequence). V gave up 2 bases and J gave up 9 bases; unmatched junction bases: 5. Here the CDR3 DNA reads TGCGCCAGCAGTGAGGTTACAGGGGGCGGTGAGCAGTTCTTC. Translated: CASSEVTGGGEQFF.

The V and J genes are TRBV7-9 and TRBJ2-1; 9 nucleotides match TRBD2. V was pared by 5 bases and J by 9 bases, with 11 bases of the junction left unmatched. There are 15 residues in the CDR3. Germline V gene lookup returns CDR1 SEHNR and CDR2 FQNEAQ (reference sequence). CDR3 region: CASSPTGGRAGEQFF. The CDR3 nucleotides are TGTGCCAGCAGCCCCACAGGCGGGAGGGCGGGTGAGCAGTTCTTC.

This rearrangement joins TRBV6-5 to TRBJ2-5, with D perhaps TRBD1 (6 bases). V lost 5 bases and J lost 1, with 8 bases in between. This CDR3 contains 13 residues. Germline V gene data show CDR1 as MNHEY and CDR2 as SVGAGI. This CDR3 is CASSGQSQETQYF. CDR3 nucleotide sequence: TGTGCCAGCAGTGGACAGAGCCAAGAGACCCAGTACTTC.

V usage is TRBV18 and J usage is TRBJ2-1; D is undetermined. The ends were cut back, 6 bases at V and 0 bases at J, with 9 bases in the middle. The CDR3 covers 14 residues. Germline V lookup: CDR1 KGHSH, CDR2 LQKENI. CDR3 protein: CASSSISSYNEQFF. The CDR3 nucleotides read TGTGCCAGCTCGTCCATTAGCTCCTACAATGAGCAGTTCTTC.

This rearrangement joins TRBV6-6 to TRBJ1-5; TRBD1 agrees at 9 bases. CDR1 and CDR2 (germline): MNHNY, SVGAGI (reference sequence). Losses at the gene ends were 6 bases for V and 5 bases for J; bases not matched to a gene: 5. This CDR3 region has 14 residues. DNA for the CDR3: TGTGCCAGCAGGTGGACAGGGGTCCATCAGCCCCAGCATTTT. It codes for CASRWTGVHQPQHF.

This clone was seen once. This chain uses TRBV11-3 with TRBJ2-5, with D perhaps TRBD1 (5 bases). The V end was cut by 2 bases, the J end by 1 base, with 5 bases between. This CDR3 is built from 13 residues. Germline loops: CDR1 SGHNT, CDR2 YENEEA. CDR3 nucleotides: TGTGCCAGCAGCTTAAGGGGCCAAGAGACCCAGTACTTC. Protein: CASSLRGQETQYF. The complete variable domain, with remaining parts taken from reference TRBV11-3 and TRBJ2-5, reads EAGVVQSPRYKIIEKKQPVAFWCNPISGHNTLYWYLQNLGQGPELLIRYENEEAVDDSQLPKDRFSAERLKGVDSTLKIQPAELGDSAVYLCASSLRGQETQYFGPGTRLLVL.

The rearrangement uses TRBV13 and TRBJ2-1; 11 bases fit TRBD1. V lost 2 bases and J lost 9; bases outside the gene matches: 6. The germline gives CDR1 PRHDT, CDR2 FYEKMQ (reference sequence). The CDR3 extends over 15 amino acids. CDR3 DNA sequence: TGTGCCAGCAGCTTATTAGGACAGGGGGCTAGTGAGCAGTTCTTC. Its translation: CASSLLGQGASEQFF.

J is TRBJ1-2 and V is TRBV28, with 11 bases lining up with TRBD1. V shed 3 bases and J 4 bases; nucleotides not matched to a gene: 4. This CDR3 has 15 amino acids. The germline gives CDR1 MDHEN, CDR2 SYDVKM. CDR3 bases: TGTGCCAGCAGTTTGGACAGGGGGCGCAGCTATGGCTACACCTTC. This sequence encodes CASSLDRGRSYGYTF.

For the CDR3, the DNA is TGTGCCAGCAGCTCACCCGGGGCAGATACGCAGTATTTT. Its protein is CASSSPGADTQYF. This chain connects TRBV5-6 to TRBJ2-3; a weak D match, TRBD2 (5 bases). The CDR3 sequence is 13 residues long. Germline lookup yields CDR1 SGHDT and CDR2 YYEEEE. V lost 3 bases and J lost 4, with 9 bases in between.

The V and J genes are TRBV7-2 and TRBJ2-5; 8 positions agree with TRBD2. The germline V gene has CDR1 SGHTA and CDR2 FQGNSA. Trimming removed 3 bases from V and 5 bases from J; junction bases left unmatched: 2. The CDR3 has 13 amino acids. The CDR3 is CASSLGLGETQYF. CDR3 in DNA: TGTGCCAGCAGCTTGGGACTAGGGGAGACCCAGTACTTC. The whole variable domain, filled in from reference TRBV7-2 and TRBJ2-5, reads GAGVSQSPSNKVTEKGKDVELRCDPISGHTALYWYRQSLGQGLEFLIYFQGNSAPDKSGLPSDRFSAERTGGSVSTLTIQRTQQEDSAVYLCASSLGLGETQYFGPGTRLLVL.

The chain couples TRBV29-1 to TRBJ1-3, with 10 bases aligning to TRBD1. Germline V gives CDR1 SQVTM, CDR2 ANQGSEA. The CDR3 runs to 14 residues. The J segment lost 4 bases and the V segment lost 5 bases, leaving 5 bases of the junction unmatched. In DNA form, the CDR3 reads TGCAGCGTTCCCGGGACAGGGGTGGGAAACACCATATATTTT. Protein: CSVPGTGVGNTIYF.

The CDR3 protein is CASSQDIGGREKQYF. The CDR3 DNA is TGCGCCAGCAGCCAAGATATAGGGGGCAGGGAGAAGCAGTACTTC. This chain links TRBV4-1 with TRBJ2-5; 7 bases map to TRBD1. V shed 0 bases, J shed 11 bases, and the junction held 12 bases outside the gene matches. The germline V gene has CDR1 MGHRA and CDR2 YSYEKL. The CDR3 is made up of 15 amino acids.